Listed here are 10 T cell receptor beta chains from one sample, sequenced in a study of identical twins. Each CDR3 protein gets one entry after TCRdb re-called the 5' RACE reads with MiXCR. The sample includes approximately 140,000 distinct CDR3 sequences, under 4.5% of them seen just once. The sample taken for sequencing was memory T cells sorted from blood. The receptors originated from a man aged 18 to 30 in good health.

This clonotype was detected many times. J is TRBJ2-1 and V is TRBV6-2 or TRBV6-3, with D unresolved. The CDR3 is made up of 12 amino acids. V was cut by 2 bases and J by 12 bases, with 11 bases left in between. CDR1 and CDR2 from the germline V gene are MNHEY and SVGEGT. CDR3: CASSYSPQLQFF. CDR3 nucleotide sequence: TGTGCCAGCAGTTACAGCCCCCAGTTGCAGTTCTTC.

This clonotype was recorded many times. DNA for the CDR3: TGTGCCAGCAGCATACCAAACAACTCCAGGAGCTCCTACAATGAGCAGTTCTTC. Translated, it gives CASSIPNNSRSSYNEQFF. The V call is TRBV2, the J call TRBJ2-1; no clear D gene. Trimming removed 6 bases from V and 0 bases from J, with 21 bases in between. Germline V lookup: CDR1 SNHLY, CDR2 FYNNEI. The CDR3 sequence is 18 residues long.

This clonotype showed up just once. The chain is built from TRBV7-2 and TRBJ2-7; the D call may be TRBD1 or TRBD2 (6 bases each). The germline V gene has CDR1 SGHTA and CDR2 FQGNSA. This CDR3 is 15 amino acids long. V lost 6 bases and J 3 bases, leaving 18 bases between the germline ends. The CDR3 sequence is CASRDPRGAFYEQYF. As DNA, the CDR3 is TGTGCCAGCAGGGACCCAAGGGGGGCCTTCTACGAGCAGTACTTC.

This clonotype has a count of ten or more. The chain carries TRBV2 and TRBJ2-7; D may be TRBD1 or TRBD2 (5 bases each). CDR3 length equals 12 residues. The V end lost 7 bases, the J end lost 0 bases, and 7 bases lay between the germline ends. Germline V CDR1 and CDR2: SNHLY, FYNNEI. CDR3 in amino acids: CASKGSSYEQYV. As DNA, the CDR3 is TGTGCCAGCAAGGGGAGCTCCTACGAGCAGTACGTC.

The J gene is TRBJ2-6, the V gene TRBV2, with 9 nucleotides matching TRBD1. The CDR3 consists of 19 residues. CDR1 is SNHLY, CDR2 FYNNEI, per germline. J lost 0 bases, V lost 6 bases, and 12 bases had no gene match. Here the CDR3 DNA reads TGTGCCAGCAGATTCCGGGACAGGGCTTCCAGCTCTGGGGCCAACGTCCTGACTTTC. Encoded protein: CASRFRDRASSSGANVLTF.

Ten or more counts support this clonotype. The chain combines TRBV15 with TRBJ1-2; perhaps TRBD1 as D (5 bases). Germline assignment: CDR1 LNHNV and CDR2 YYDKDF (reference sequence). CDR3 size: 13 residues. The germline V and J ends were trimmed by 1 base and 8 bases, with 11 bases remaining between them. CDR3 sequence (DNA): TGTGCCACCAGCAGAGGGGAGACAGAAGGCTACACCTTC. It encodes CATSRGETEGYTF.

Concerning this clonotype: A single base separates this from a much larger clone, so it may be a read error. V gene TRBV11-2 combines with J gene TRBJ2-7; 7 bases line up with TRBD2. This CDR3 is built from 14 residues. After removal of 5 bases from V and 1 base from J, the junction contained 5 bases not matched to a gene. Germline V gene sequence: CDR1 SGHAT, CDR2 FQNNGV. DNA of the CDR3: TGTGCCAGCAGCACTCGCGGGAGTTCCTACGAGCAGTACTTC. Protein product: CASSTRGSSYEQYF.

The sample holds many counts of this clonotype. This chain uses TRBV7-2 with TRBJ2-7; D is unresolved. Deletions cut 8 bases from V and 0 bases from J, with 14 bases between. The CDR3 extends over 14 amino acids. Germline CDR1 and CDR2: SGHTA and FQGNSA. CDR3 sequence: CASSTPLSSYEQYF. The DNA for the CDR3 is TGTGCCAGCTCTACGCCTCTAAGCTCCTACGAGCAGTACTTC.

Ten or more counts support this clonotype. The chain recombines TRBV20-1 with TRBJ2-7; no firm D call. Trimming shortened V by 0 bases and J by 0 bases, and 3 bases separated the two germline ends. This CDR3 comprises 12 residues. CDR1 is DFQATT, CDR2 SNEGSKA, per germline (reference sequence). The CDR3 protein is CSARDPSYEQYV. CDR3 in DNA: TGCAGTGCTAGAGATCCCTCCTACGAGCAGTACGTC.

This clonotype came up many times. The CDR3 DNA reads TGTGCCAGCAGTCTGGGGACGGATCAGCCCCAGCATTTT. Its translation: CASSLGTDQPQHF. The rearrangement links TRBV12-3 or TRBV12-4 to TRBJ1-5, with TRBD1 as a possible D gene (5 bases). Trimming removed 5 bases from V and 5 bases from J, with 10 bases in between. The CDR3 is 13 residues long.